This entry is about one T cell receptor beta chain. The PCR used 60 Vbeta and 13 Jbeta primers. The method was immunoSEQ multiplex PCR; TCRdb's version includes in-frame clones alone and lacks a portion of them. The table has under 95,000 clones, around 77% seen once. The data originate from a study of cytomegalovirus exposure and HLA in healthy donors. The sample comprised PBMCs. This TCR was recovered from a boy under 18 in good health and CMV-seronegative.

The chain's CDR3 is CASSFLGSTEAFF. The CDR3 nucleotides are TGTGCCAGCAGCTTTCTAGGGAGCACTGAAGCTTTCTTT. V usage is TRBV7-9 and J usage is TRBJ1-1; the D is unclear. With 3 bases removed from V and 4 bases from J, the gap between germline ends came to 9 bases. Germline V CDR1 and CDR2: SEHNR, FQNEAQ (reference sequence). The CDR3 loop spans 13 amino acids.